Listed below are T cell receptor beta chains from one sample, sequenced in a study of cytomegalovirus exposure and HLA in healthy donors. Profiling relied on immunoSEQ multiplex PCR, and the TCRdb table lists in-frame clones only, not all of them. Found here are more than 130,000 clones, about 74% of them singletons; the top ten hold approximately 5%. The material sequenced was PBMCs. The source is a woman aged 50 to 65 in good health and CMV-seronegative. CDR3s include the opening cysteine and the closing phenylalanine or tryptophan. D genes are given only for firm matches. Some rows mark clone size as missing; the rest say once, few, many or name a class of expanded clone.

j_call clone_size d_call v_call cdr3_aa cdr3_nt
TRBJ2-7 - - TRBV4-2 CASSQEAGGFDEQYF TGTGCCAGCAGCCAAGAGGCCGGGGGATTCGACGAGCAGTACTTC
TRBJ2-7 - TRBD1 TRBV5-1 CASSLFGQGYEQYF TGCGCCAGCAGCTTGTTCGGACAGGGCTACGAGCAGTACTTC
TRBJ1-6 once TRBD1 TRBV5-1 CASRLVQGGNSPLHF TGCGCCAGCAGATTAGTACAGGGGGGAAATTCACCCCTCCACTTT
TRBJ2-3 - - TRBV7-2 CASRSADTQYF TGTGCCAGCAGGTCGGCAGATACGCAGTATTTT
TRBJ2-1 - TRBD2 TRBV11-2 CASRGVYNEQFF TGTGCATCTCGGGGGGTCTACAATGAGCAGTTCTTC
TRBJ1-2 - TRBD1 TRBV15 CATSRDQQGALGGYTF TGTGCCACCAGCAGAGATCAGCAGGGGGCGCTCGGGGGCTACACCTTC
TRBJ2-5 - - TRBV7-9 CASSFGFRGQQETQYF TGTGCCAGCAGCTTTGGATTTAGGGGTCAGCAAGAGACCCAGTACTTC
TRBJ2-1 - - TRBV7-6 CASSLALGDTGEQFF TGTGCCAGCAGCTTAGCGTTAGGGGACACTGGTGAGCAGTTCTTC
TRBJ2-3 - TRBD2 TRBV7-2 CASSTRTSGGDNTQYF TGTGCCAGCAGCACCAGGACTAGCGGGGGGGATAATACGCAGTATTTT
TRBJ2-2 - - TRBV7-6 CASSLAVDVAGEAGELFF TGTGCCAGCAGCTTAGCGGTGGATGTAGCCGGGGAGGCCGGGGAGCTGTTTTTT
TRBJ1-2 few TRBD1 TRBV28 CASSLTGGAYGYTF TGTGCCAGCAGTTTAACAGGGGGTGCCTATGGCTACACCTTC
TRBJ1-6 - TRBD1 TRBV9 CASSVAQGDTSPLHF TGTGCCAGCAGCGTAGCGCAGGGGGACACGTCACCCCTCCACTTT
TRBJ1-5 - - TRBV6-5 CASSLLMGANQPQHF TGTGCCAGCAGTTTACTTATGGGAGCGAATCAGCCCCAGCATTTT
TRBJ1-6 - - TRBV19 CASSIGESRGSPLHF TGTGCCAGTAGTATCGGGGAGTCGCGGGGTTCACCCCTCCACTTT
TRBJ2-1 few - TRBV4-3 CASSQALYNEQFF TGCGCCAGCAGCCAAGCGCTATACAATGAGCAGTTCTTC
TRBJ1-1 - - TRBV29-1 CSVGAVFGAEAFF TGCAGCGTGGGGGCGGTTTTCGGGGCTGAAGCTTTCTTT
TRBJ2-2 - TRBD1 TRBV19 CASSTQGANTGELFF TGTGCCAGTAGTACGCAGGGGGCAAACACCGGGGAGCTGTTTTTT
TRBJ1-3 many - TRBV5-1 CASSLADSMTGNTIYF TGCGCCAGCAGCTTGGCAGACAGTATGACTGGAAACACCATATATTTT
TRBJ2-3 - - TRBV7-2 CASSLAPARADTQYF TGTGCCAGCAGCTTAGCCCCCGCTCGAGCAGATACGCAGTATTTT
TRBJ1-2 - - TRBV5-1 CASSETGAYGYTF TGCGCCAGCAGCGAGACAGGAGCGTATGGCTACACCTTC
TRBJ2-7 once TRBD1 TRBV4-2 CASSQDPRTGSTYEQYF TGTGCCAGCAGCCAAGATCCAAGGACAGGGTCAACCTACGAGCAGTACTTC
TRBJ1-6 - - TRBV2 CASRGGSYNSPLHF TGTGCCAGCAGGGGGGGCTCCTATAATTCACCCCTCCACTTT
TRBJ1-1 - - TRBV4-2 CASSQDEPDTEAFF TGTGCCAGCAGCCAAGATGAGCCGGACACTGAAGCTTTCTTT
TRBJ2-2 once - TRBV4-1 CASSPNYDTGELFF TGCGCCAGCAGCCCTAACTATGACACCGGGGAGCTGTTTTTT
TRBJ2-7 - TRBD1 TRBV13 CASSRDRGLGEQYF TGTGCCAGCAGCCGCGACAGGGGGCTGGGGGAGCAGTACTTC
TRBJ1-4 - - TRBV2 CASSLYRATNEKLFF TGTGCCAGCAGTTTATACAGGGCAACTAATGAAAAACTGTTTTTT
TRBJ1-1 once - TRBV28 CASKAGWTEAFF TGTGCCAGCAAGGCAGGTTGGACTGAAGCTTTCTTT
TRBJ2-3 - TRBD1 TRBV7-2 CASSLTGGTDTQYF TGTGCCAGCAGCTTGACAGGGGGCACAGATACGCAGTATTTT
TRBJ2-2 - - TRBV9 CASSVVHGELFF TGTGCCAGCAGCGTAGTCCACGGGGAGCTGTTTTTT
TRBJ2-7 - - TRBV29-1 CSVVVEGAYEQYF TGCAGCGTTGTAGTAGAAGGGGCCTACGAGCAGTACTTC
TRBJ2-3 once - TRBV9 CASSKNGADTQYF TGTGCCAGCAGCAAGAACGGAGCAGATACGCAGTATTTT
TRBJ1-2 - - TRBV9 CASSVGEGRSFDGYTF TGTGCCAGCAGCGTAGGAGAGGGCAGGTCCTTCGATGGCTACACCTTC
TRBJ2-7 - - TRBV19 CASSTRGNLYEQYF TGTGCCAGTAGTACACGGGGGAATCTGTACGAGCAGTACTTC
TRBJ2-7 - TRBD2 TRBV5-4 CASSSRAGADEQYF TGTGCCAGCAGCTCCAGAGCGGGGGCCGACGAGCAGTACTTC
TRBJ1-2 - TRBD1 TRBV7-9 CASSLNRGRAYGYTF TGTGCCAGCAGCCTAAACAGGGGGCGAGCTTATGGCTACACCTTC
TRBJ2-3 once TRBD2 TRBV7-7 CASSPLGGGTDTQYF TGTGCTAGCAGCCCCCTCGGGGGGGGGACAGATACGCAGTATTTT
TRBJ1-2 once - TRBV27 CASSFSQVLGGYTF TGTGCCAGCAGCTTTTCACAGGTACTCGGAGGCTACACCTTC
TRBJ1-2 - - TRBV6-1 CASSEVPGLVYGYTF TGTGCCAGCAGTGAAGTACCGGGGTTGGTATATGGCTACACCTTC
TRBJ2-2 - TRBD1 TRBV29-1 CSVGFGDRVTGELFF TGCAGCGTGGGCTTCGGGGACAGGGTCACCGGGGAGCTGTTTTTT
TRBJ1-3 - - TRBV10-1 CASSEPVASSGNTIYF TGCGCCAGCAGTGAGCCCGTAGCAAGCTCTGGAAACACCATATATTTT
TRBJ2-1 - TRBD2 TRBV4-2 CASSHHAASGGASYNEQFF TGTGCCAGCAGCCATCATGCGGCTAGCGGGGGGGCCTCCTACAATGAGCAGTTCTTC